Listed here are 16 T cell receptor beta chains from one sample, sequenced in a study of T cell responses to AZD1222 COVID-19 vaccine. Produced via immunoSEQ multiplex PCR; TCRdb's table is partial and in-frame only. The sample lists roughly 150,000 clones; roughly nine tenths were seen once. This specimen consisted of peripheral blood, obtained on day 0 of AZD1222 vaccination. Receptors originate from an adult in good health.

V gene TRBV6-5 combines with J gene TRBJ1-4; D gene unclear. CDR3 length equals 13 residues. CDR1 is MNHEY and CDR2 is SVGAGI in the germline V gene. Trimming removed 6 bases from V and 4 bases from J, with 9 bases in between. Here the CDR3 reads CASSLGGNEKLFF. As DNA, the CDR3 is TGTGCCAGCAGCCTGGGCGGTAATGAAAAACTGTTTTTT.

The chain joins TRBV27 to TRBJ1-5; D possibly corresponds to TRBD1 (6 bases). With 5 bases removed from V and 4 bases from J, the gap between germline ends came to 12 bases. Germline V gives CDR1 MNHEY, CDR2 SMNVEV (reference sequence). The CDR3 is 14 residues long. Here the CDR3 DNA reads TGTGCCAGCAGTGAACGGACAGCGAATCAGCCCCAGCATTTT. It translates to CASSERTANQPQHF.

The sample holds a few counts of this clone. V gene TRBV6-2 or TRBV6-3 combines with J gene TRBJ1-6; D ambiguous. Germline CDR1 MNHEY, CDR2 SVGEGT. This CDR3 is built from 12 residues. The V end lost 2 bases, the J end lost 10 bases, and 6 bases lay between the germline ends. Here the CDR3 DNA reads TGTGCCAGCAGTTACGGCCAATCACCCCTCCACTTT. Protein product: CASSYGQSPLHF.

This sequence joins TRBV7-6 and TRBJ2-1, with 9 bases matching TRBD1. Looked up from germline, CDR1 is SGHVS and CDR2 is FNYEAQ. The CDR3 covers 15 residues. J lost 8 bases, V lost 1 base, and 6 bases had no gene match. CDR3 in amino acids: CASSLEQGAVYEQFF. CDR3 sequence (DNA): TGTGCCAGCAGCTTAGAACAGGGGGCGGTCTATGAGCAGTTCTTC.

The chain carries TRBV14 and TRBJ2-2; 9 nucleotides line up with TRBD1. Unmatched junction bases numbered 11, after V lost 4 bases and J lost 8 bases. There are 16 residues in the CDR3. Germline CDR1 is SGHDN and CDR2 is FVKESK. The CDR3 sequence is CASSRGQGFLNGELFF. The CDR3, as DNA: TGTGCCAGCAGCCGAGGACAGGGGTTTCTTAATGGGGAGCTGTTTTTT.

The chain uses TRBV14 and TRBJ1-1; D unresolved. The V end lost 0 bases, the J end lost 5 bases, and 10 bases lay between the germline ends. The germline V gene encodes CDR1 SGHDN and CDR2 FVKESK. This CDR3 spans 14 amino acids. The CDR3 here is CASSQEVSTTEAFF. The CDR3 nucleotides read TGTGCCAGCAGCCAAGAGGTGTCGACGACTGAAGCTTTCTTT. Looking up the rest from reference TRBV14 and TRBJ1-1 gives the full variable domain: EAGVTQFPSHSVIEKGQTVTLRCDPISGHDNLYWYRRVMGKEIKFLLHFVKESKQDESGMPNNRFLAERTGGTYSTLKVQPAELEDSGVYFCASSQEVSTTEAFFGQGTRLTVV.

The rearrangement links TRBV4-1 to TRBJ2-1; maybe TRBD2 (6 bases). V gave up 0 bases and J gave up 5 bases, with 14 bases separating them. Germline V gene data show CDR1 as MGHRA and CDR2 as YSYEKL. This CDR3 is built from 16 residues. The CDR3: CASSQDIRGLNNEQFF. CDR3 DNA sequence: TGCGCCAGCAGCCAAGATATAAGGGGACTTAACAATGAGCAGTTCTTC.

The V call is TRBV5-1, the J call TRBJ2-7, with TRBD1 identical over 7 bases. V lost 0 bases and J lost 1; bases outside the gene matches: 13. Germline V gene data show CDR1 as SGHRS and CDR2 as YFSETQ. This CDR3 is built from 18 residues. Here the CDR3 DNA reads TGCGCCAGCAGCTTGGGCTCAAAGTTTCAGGGGGTGTCCTACGAGCAGTACGTC. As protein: CASSLGSKFQGVSYEQYV.

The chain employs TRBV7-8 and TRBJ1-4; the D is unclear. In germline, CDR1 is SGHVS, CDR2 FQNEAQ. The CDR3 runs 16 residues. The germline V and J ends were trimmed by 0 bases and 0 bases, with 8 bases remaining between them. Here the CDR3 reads CASSLAAFSTNEKLFF. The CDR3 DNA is TGTGCCAGCAGCTTAGCGGCGTTTTCAACTAATGAAAAACTGTTTTTT.

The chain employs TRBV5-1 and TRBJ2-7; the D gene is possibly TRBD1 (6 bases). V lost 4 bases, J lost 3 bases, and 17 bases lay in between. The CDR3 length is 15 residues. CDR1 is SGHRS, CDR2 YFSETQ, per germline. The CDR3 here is CASSGGRQQGYEQYV. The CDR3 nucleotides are TGCGCCAGCAGCGGGGGCCGTCAGCAAGGCTACGAGCAGTACGTC.

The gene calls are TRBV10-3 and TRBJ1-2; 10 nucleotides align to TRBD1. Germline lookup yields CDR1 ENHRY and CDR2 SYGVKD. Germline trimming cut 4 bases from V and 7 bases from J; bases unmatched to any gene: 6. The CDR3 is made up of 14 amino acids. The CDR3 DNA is TGTGCCATCAGTGGAAGACAGGGGGCCCTTGGCTACACCTTC. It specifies CAISGRQGALGYTF.

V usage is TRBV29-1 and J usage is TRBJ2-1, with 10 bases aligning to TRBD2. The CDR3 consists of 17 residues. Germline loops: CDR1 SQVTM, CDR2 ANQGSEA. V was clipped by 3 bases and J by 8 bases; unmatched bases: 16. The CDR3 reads CSVDKSPLAGVPHEQFF. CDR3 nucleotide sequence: TGCAGCGTTGATAAGTCCCCTCTAGCGGGGGTGCCGCATGAGCAGTTCTTC.

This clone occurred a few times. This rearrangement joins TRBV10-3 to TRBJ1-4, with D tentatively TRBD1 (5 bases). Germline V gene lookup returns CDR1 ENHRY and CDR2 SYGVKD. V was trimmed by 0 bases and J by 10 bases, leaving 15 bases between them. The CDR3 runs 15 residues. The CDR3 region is CAISESGRDDRKLFF. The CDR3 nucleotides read TGTGCCATCAGTGAGTCGGGCAGGGACGATAGAAAACTGTTTTTT.

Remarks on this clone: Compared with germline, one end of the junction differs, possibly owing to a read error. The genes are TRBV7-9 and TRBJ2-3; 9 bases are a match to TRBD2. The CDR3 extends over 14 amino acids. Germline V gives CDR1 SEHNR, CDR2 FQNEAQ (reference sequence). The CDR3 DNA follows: TGTGCCAGCAGCCTAGCGGGAAATATAGATACGCAGTATTTT. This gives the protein CASSLAGNIDTQYF. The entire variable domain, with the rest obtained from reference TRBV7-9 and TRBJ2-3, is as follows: DTGVSQNPRHKITKRGQNVTFRCDPISEHNRLYWYRQTLGQGPEFLTYFQNEAQLEKSRLLSDRFSAERPKGSFSTLEIQRTEQGDSAMYLCASSLAGNIDTQYFGPGTRLTVL.

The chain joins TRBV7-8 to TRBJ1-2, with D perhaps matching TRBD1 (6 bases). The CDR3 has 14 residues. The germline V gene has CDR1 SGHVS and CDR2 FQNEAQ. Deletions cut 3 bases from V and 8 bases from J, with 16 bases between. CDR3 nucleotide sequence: TGTGCCAGCAGCTTCCCAGAGGGGGATGTCGGCTACACCTTC. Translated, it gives CASSFPEGDVGYTF.

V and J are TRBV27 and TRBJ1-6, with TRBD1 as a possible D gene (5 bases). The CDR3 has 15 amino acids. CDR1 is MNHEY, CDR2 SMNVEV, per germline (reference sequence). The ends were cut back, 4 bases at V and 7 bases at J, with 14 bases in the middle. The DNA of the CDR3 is TGTGCCAGCAGTTCCCATTCTACAGGAAATTCACCCCTCCACTTT. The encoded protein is CASSSHSTGNSPLHF.